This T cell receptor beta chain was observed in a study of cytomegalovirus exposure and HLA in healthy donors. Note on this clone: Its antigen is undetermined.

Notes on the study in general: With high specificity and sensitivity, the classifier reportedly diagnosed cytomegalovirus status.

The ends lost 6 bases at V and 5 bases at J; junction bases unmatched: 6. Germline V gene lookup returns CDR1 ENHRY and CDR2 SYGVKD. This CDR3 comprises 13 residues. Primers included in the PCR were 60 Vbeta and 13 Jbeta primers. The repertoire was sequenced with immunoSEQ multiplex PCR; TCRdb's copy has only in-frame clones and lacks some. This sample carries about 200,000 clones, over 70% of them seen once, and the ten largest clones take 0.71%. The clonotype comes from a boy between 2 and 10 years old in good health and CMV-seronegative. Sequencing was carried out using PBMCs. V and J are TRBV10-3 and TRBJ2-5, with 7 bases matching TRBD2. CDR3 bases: TGTGCCATCAGAGGGGCCGGGGGGGAGACCCAGTACTTC. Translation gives CAIRGAGGETQYF.